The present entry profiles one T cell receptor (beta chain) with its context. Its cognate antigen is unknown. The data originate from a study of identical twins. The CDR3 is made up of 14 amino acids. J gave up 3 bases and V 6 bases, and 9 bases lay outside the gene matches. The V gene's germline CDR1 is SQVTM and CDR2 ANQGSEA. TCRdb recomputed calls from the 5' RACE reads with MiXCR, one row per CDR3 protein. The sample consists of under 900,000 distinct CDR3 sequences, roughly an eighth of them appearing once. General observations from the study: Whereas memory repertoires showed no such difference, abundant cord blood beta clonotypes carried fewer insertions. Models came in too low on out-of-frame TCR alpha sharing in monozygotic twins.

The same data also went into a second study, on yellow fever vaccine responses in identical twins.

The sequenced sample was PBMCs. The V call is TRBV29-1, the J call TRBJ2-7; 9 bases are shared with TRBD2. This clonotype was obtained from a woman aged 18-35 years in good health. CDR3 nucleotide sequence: TGCAGCGTCCGGCTAGCGGGACCTGGCTACGAGCAGTACTTC. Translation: CSVRLAGPGYEQYF.